A single sample gave rise to the 20 T cell receptor beta chains below, sequenced in a study of T cells in Graves' hyperthyroidism and ophthalmopathy. Amplified TCR beta CDR3 regions derived from RNA transcripts. A set of HTBI primers served as the primers for a first-round RT-PCR of the TCR CDR3. Using its own MiXCR run on the multiplex PCR reads, TCRdb lists one record per CDR3 protein. Of more than 550,000 distinct CDR3 sequences listed, 17% were seen once; the top ten hold about a sixth. Specimen: blood. The receptor source for this set is a man aged 50 or older with Graves' hyperthyroidism.

V and J are TRBV28 and TRBJ2-5, with D possibly matching TRBD2 (7 bases). Germline V CDR1 and CDR2: MDHEN, SYDVKM. Trimming removed 7 bases from V and 5 bases from J, with 14 bases in between. The CDR3 spans 13 residues. As DNA, the CDR3 is TGTGCCAGCAAACTGGGGGGGCCGGAGACCCAGTACTTC. Protein sequence: CASKLGGPETQYF. Complete variable domain (other parts from reference TRBV28 and TRBJ2-5): DVKVTQSSRYLVKRTGEKVFLECVQDMDHENMFWYRQDPGLGLRLIYFSYDVKMKEKGDIPEGYSVSREKKERFSLILESASTNQTSMYLCASKLGGPETQYFGPGTRLLVL.

This chain links TRBV28 with TRBJ1-2; TRBD1 agrees at 7 bases. Germline values: CDR1 MDHEN, CDR2 SYDVKM. The CDR3 runs 16 residues. The V segment lost 2 bases and the J segment 0 bases; nucleotides outside the gene matches: 6. CDR3 nucleotide sequence: TGTGCCAGCAGTTTAGTCGGGACAGCTACTAACTATGGCTACACCTTC. This translates into CASSLVGTATNYGYTF.

This clonotype was seen ten or more times. The V and J genes are TRBV10-3 and TRBJ2-5; 10 positions match TRBD2. This CDR3 region has 14 residues. Per the germline V gene, CDR1 is ENHRY and CDR2 is SYGVKD. V trimming: 2 bases; J trimming: 4 bases; junction bases outside the gene matches: 1. CDR3 nucleotides: TGTGCCATCAGTGAGGCTAGCGGGAGAGAGACCCAGTACTTC. Translating it yields CAISEASGRETQYF.

With respect to this clonotype: One base away lies a much larger clone, so this may be a sequencing read error. The V and J genes are TRBV6-1 and TRBJ1-1, with unresolved D. The CDR3 is made up of 12 amino acids. In germline, CDR1 is MNHNS, CDR2 SASEGT. V was clipped by 6 bases and J by 4 bases, with 9 bases between them. CDR3 loop: CASREMSTEAFF. The CDR3 nucleotides read TGTGCCAGCAGGGAGATGAGCACTGAAGCTTTCTTT.

The chain carries TRBV28 and TRBJ2-1, with unresolved D. The germline V gene encodes CDR1 MDHEN and CDR2 SYDVKM. The V and J ends lost 1 base and 10 bases respectively, with 8 bases between them. This CDR3 contains 12 residues. CDR3: CASSLLAFEQFF. CDR3 DNA sequence: TGTGCCAGCAGTTTATTGGCCTTCGAGCAGTTCTTC.

This clonotype showed up many times. The J gene is TRBJ2-7, the V gene TRBV2; TRBD2 matches 12 bases. Trimming at V came to 7 bases and at J to 4 bases, leaving 11 bases not matched to a gene. CDR1 and CDR2 (germline): SNHLY, FYNNEI. The CDR3 contains 16 residues. The CDR3 sequence: CASTGASGRALYEQYF. The CDR3 nucleotides are TGTGCCAGCACCGGGGCTAGCGGGAGGGCCCTATACGAGCAGTACTTC.

This clonotype was counted many times. V gene TRBV7-2 combines with J gene TRBJ2-7; D is unresolved. Germline V gives CDR1 SGHTA, CDR2 FQGNSA. V was shortened by 1 base and J by 4 bases, with 11 bases between the two germline ends. This CDR3 has 14 residues. CDR3 coding DNA: TGTGCCAGCAGCTTAGGGTCCAAATATTACGAGCAGTACTTC. It encodes CASSLGSKYYEQYF.

The chain joins TRBV11-1 to TRBJ2-7; either TRBD1 or TRBD2 may fit D (5 bases each). There are 13 residues in the CDR3. From germline, CDR1 is SGHAT and CDR2 FQDESV (reference sequence). V shed 1 base and J shed 6 bases, with 10 bases lying between them. The CDR3 sequence: CASSLVQDFEQYF. The CDR3 DNA follows: TGTGCCAGCAGCTTAGTACAGGACTTCGAGCAGTACTTC.

This clonotype was counted at least ten times. The V and J genes are TRBV28 and TRBJ2-5, with TRBD1 identical over 7 bases. Trimming took 6 bases from V and 3 from J; bases not matched to a gene: 13. CDR1 MDHEN and CDR2 SYDVKM come from the germline V gene. This CDR3 has 16 amino acids. CDR3 DNA: TGTGCCAGCAGGCAAACCTCCGGGACAGAAAAAGAGACCCAGTACTTC. It yields the protein CASRQTSGTEKETQYF.

This clonotype was seen many times. The chain recombines TRBV2 with TRBJ1-1; TRBD1 aligns across 7 bases. CDR3 length equals 14 residues. Germline trimming cut 6 bases from V and 3 bases from J; bases unmatched to any gene: 7. CDR1 is SNHLY, CDR2 FYNNEI, per germline. Here the CDR3 reads CASRVQGGDTEAFF. The CDR3 region has the DNA TGTGCCAGCAGAGTTCAGGGGGGGGACACTGAAGCTTTCTTT.

This clonotype was recorded many times. This chain joins TRBV6-2 or TRBV6-3 and TRBJ2-5, with 7 bases that match TRBD1. Germline-derived CDR1 and CDR2 are MNHEY and SVGEGT. V trimming: 0 bases; J trimming: 3 bases; junction bases outside the gene matches: 7. This CDR3 contains 16 residues. The CDR3, as DNA: TGTGCCAGCAGTTACTCCCACACAGGGGTGGAAGAGACCCAGTACTTC. The encoded protein is CASSYSHTGVEETQYF.

This clonotype has more than one count but fewer than ten. The rearrangement links TRBV4-3 to TRBJ2-7; 12 bases line up with TRBD1. The germline V gene encodes CDR1 LGHNA and CDR2 YSLEER. The CDR3 has 16 residues. V was pared by 0 bases and J by 3 bases, with 3 bases of the junction left unmatched. The CDR3 sequence is CASSQDGDRGLYEQYF. The CDR3 bases are TGCGCCAGCAGCCAAGATGGGGACAGGGGGCTCTACGAGCAGTACTTC.

This clonotype was counted many times. The V call is TRBV12-3 or TRBV12-4, the J call TRBJ2-1, with TRBD2 identical over 11 bases. The ends lost 9 bases at V and 2 bases at J; junction bases unmatched: 6. This CDR3 contains 15 residues. Here the CDR3 reads CASLGTSGTYNEQFF. CDR3 bases: TGTGCCAGTCTTGGGACTAGCGGAACCTACAATGAGCAGTTCTTC.

Ten or more counts support this clonotype. The rearrangement links TRBV28 to TRBJ2-7; D might be TRBD2 (5 bases). V was shortened by 10 bases and J by 0 bases, with 16 bases between the two germline ends. This CDR3 spans 14 amino acids. Germline CDR1 reads MDHEN; CDR2 reads SYDVKM. This CDR3 reads CATHLTSGSYEQYF. The CDR3 DNA follows: TGTGCCACCCATCTGACGAGCGGCTCCTACGAGCAGTACTTC.

In this sample, this clonotype turned up many times. This sequence joins TRBV7-2 and TRBJ2-1; weak D call: TRBD2 (6 bases). The CDR3 consists of 15 residues. Per germline, CDR1 SGHTA and CDR2 FQGNSA. V was cut by 5 bases and J by 0 bases, with 11 bases left in between. In nucleotides, the CDR3 is TGTGCCAGCAGCCCTAGCGTTAGCTCCTACAATGAGCAGTTCTTC. Amino acids: CASSPSVSSYNEQFF.

Many counts were recorded for this clonotype. The chain combines TRBV12-3 or TRBV12-4 with TRBJ1-1; D is undetermined. V lost 5 bases, J lost 1 base, and 8 bases lay in between. The CDR3 is 13 residues long. In DNA, the CDR3 is TGTGCCAGCAGTATACAGAGGAACACTGAAGCTTTCTTT. Its protein is CASSIQRNTEAFF.

This clonotype was seen a handful of times. The J gene is TRBJ2-2, the V gene TRBV7-2; tentatively, D is TRBD2 (6 bases). The CDR3 loop spans 15 amino acids. With 2 bases removed from V and 4 bases from J, the gap between germline ends came to 11 bases. Germline-derived CDR1 and CDR2 are SGHTA and FQGNSA. CDR3 sequence: CASSLTGLLTGELFF. The CDR3 bases are TGTGCCAGCAGCTTAACAGGACTACTCACCGGGGAGCTGTTTTTT.

This clonotype was found many times. The J gene is TRBJ1-5, the V gene TRBV28; D remains unclear. Looked up from germline, CDR1 is MDHEN and CDR2 is SYDVKM. The CDR3 contains 17 residues. Trimming cost V 6 bases and J 0 bases, with 18 bases left between them. The CDR3 nucleotides read TGTGCCAGCAGCATATCGGGCCGGAAACTTAGCAATCAGCCCCAGCATTTT. It yields the protein CASSISGRKLSNQPQHF. Looking up the rest from reference TRBV28 and TRBJ1-5 gives the full variable domain: DVKVTQSSRYLVKRTGEKVFLECVQDMDHENMFWYRQDPGLGLRLIYFSYDVKMKEKGDIPEGYSVSREKKERFSLILESASTNQTSMYLCASSISGRKLSNQPQHFGDGTRLSIL.

This clonotype was seen many times. The chain employs TRBV10-3 and TRBJ2-3; the D gene could be TRBD1 or TRBD2 (5 bases each). The length of the CDR3 is 18 residues. Germline CDR1 is ENHRY and CDR2 is SYGVKD. Trimming removed 0 bases at V and 0 bases at J, with 16 bases between. CDR3 in DNA: TGTGCCATCAGTGAGTCGCAGCGGACACCCTCTAGCACAGATACGCAGTATTTT. Translating it yields CAISESQRTPSSTDTQYF.

This clonotype was seen only a few times. CDR3 sequence reads: CASSLRTSTDTQYF. CDR3 sequence (DNA): TGTGCCAGCAGCTTGCGAACAAGCACAGATACGCAGTATTTT. V gene TRBV2 combines with J gene TRBJ2-3; D is unclear. Per germline, CDR1 SNHLY and CDR2 FYNNEI. The CDR3 runs to 14 residues. The germline V and J ends were trimmed by 6 bases and 0 bases, with 10 bases remaining between them. The complete variable domain, with remaining parts taken from reference TRBV2 and TRBJ2-3, reads EPEVTQTPSHQVTQMGQEVILRCVPISNHLYFYWYRQILGQKVEFLVSFYNNEISEKSEIFDDQFSVERPDGSNFTLKIRSTKLEDSAMYFCASSLRTSTDTQYFGPGTRLTVL.